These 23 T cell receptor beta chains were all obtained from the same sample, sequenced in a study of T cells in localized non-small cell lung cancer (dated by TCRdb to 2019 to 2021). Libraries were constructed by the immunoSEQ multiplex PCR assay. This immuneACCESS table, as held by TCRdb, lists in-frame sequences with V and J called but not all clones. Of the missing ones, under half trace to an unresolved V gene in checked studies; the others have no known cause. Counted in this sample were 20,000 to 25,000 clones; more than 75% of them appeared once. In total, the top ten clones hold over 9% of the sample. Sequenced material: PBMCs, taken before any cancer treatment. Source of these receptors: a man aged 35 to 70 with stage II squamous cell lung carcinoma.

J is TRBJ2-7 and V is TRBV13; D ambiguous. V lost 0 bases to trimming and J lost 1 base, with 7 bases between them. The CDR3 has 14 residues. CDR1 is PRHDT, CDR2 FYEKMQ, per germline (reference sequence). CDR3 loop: CASSLGQPSYEQYF. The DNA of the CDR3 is TGTGCCAGCAGCTTAGGACAGCCATCCTACGAGCAGTACTTC.

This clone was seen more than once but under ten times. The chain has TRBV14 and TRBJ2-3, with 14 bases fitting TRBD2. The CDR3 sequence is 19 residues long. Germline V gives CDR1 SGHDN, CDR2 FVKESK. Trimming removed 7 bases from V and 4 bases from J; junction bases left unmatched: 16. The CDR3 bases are TGTGCCAGCAACTCACCCGCGTGGACTAGCGGGGGGATATCAGATACGCAGTATTTT. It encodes CASNSPAWTSGGISDTQYF.

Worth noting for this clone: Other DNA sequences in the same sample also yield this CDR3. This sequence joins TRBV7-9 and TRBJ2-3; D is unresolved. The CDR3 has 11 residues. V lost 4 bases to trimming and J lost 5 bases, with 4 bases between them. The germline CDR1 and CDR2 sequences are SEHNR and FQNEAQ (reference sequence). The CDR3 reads CASSSLDTQYF. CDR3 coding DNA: TGTGCCAGCAGCTCCTTAGATACGCAGTATTTT.

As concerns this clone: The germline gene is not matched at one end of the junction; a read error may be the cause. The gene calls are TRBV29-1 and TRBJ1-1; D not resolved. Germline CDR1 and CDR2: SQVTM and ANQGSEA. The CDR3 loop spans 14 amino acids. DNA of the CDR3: TGCGGCGTATGCACGGGGTTCATGAACACTGAAGCTTTCTTT. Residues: CGVCTGFMNTEAFF. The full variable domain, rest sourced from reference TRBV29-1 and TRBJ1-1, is SAVISQKPSRDICQRGTSLTIQCQVDSQVTMMFWYRQQPGQSLTLIATANQGSEATYESGFVIDKFPISRPNLTFSTLTVSNMSPEDSSIYLCGVCTGFMNTEAFFGQGTRLTVV.

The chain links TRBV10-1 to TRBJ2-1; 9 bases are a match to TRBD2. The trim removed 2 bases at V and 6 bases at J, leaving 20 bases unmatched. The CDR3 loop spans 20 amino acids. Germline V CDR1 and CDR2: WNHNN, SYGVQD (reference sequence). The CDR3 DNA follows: TGCGCCAGCAGTGAGCGGGTCTTGGGAGGTATAGCGGGAGAGGGCAATGAGCAGTTCTTC. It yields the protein CASSERVLGGIAGEGNEQFF.

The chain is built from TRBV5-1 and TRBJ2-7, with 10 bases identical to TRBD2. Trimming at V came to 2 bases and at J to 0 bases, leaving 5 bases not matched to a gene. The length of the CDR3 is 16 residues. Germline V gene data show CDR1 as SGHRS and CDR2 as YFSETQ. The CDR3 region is CASSFSSGGFSYEQYF. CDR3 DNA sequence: TGCGCCAGCAGCTTTTCTAGCGGGGGCTTCTCCTACGAGCAGTACTTC.

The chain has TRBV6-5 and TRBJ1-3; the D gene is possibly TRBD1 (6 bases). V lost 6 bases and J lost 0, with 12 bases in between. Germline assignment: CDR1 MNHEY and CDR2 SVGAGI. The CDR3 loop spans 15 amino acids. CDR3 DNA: TGTGCCAGCAGGCGGGACATCACCTCTGGAAACACCATATATTTT. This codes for CASRRDITSGNTIYF.

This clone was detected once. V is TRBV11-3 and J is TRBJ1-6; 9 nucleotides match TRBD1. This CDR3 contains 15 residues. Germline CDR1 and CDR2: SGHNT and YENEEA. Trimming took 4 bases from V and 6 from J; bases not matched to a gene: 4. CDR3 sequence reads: CASSSRQGGNSPLHF. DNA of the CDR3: TGTGCCAGCAGCTCAAGACAGGGGGGTAATTCACCCCTCCACTTT.

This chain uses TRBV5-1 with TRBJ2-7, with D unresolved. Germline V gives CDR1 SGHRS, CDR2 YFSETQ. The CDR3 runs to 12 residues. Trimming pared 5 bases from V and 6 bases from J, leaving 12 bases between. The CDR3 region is CASRPLSGEQYF. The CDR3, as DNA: TGCGCCAGCAGACCCCTCTCCGGCGAGCAGTACTTC.

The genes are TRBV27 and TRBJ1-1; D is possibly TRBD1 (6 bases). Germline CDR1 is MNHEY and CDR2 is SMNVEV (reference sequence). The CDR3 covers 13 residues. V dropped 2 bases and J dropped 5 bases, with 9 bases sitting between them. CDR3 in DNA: TGTGCCAGCAGTTTAACAGGGAGGACTGAAGCTTTCTTT. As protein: CASSLTGRTEAFF.

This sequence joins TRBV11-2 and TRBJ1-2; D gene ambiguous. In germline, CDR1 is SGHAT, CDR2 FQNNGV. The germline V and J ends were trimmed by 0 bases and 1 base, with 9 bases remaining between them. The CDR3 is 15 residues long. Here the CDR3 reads CASSLDPELNYGYTF. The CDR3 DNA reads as TGTGCCAGCAGCTTAGATCCTGAACTTAACTATGGCTACACCTTC.

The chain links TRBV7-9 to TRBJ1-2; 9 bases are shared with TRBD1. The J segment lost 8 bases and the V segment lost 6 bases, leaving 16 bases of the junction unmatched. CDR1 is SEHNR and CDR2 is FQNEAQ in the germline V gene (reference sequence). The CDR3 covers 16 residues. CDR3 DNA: TGTGCCAGCAGGGCTGGGACAGGGTTAGGGTTGGGAGGCTACACCTTC. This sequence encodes CASRAGTGLGLGGYTF. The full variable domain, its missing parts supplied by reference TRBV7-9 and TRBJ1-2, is DTGVSQNPRHKITKRGQNVTFRCDPISEHNRLYWYRQTLGQGPEFLTYFQNEAQLEKSRLLSDRFSAERPKGSFSTLEIQRTEQGDSAMYLCASRAGTGLGLGGYTFGSGTRLTVV.

The CDR3 here is CASRSQGGVGELFF. In DNA, the CDR3 is TGCGCCAGCAGGTCCCAGGGGGGGGTCGGGGAGCTGTTTTTT. The chain couples TRBV4-3 to TRBJ2-2; tentatively, D is TRBD1 or TRBD2 (7 bases each). Germline CDR1 reads LGHNA; CDR2 reads YSLEER. This CDR3 has 14 residues. V was trimmed by 6 bases and J by 7 bases, leaving 15 bases between them.

The CDR3 sequence is CASSPTGRSGNTIYF. DNA for the CDR3: TGTGCCAGCAGTCCGACGGGCCGCTCTGGAAACACCATATATTTT. The genes are TRBV6-1 and TRBJ1-3; D uncertain. The CDR3 consists of 15 residues. Trimming cost V 5 bases and J 0 bases, with 11 bases left between them. Germline V CDR1 and CDR2: MNHNS, SASEGT.

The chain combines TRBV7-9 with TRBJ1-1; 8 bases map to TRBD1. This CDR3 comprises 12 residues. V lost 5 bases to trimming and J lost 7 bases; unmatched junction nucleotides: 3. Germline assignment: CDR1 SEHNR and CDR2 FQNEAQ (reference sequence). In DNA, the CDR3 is TGTGCCAGCAGCCGGACAGGGTTTGAAGCTTTCTTT. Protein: CASSRTGFEAFF.

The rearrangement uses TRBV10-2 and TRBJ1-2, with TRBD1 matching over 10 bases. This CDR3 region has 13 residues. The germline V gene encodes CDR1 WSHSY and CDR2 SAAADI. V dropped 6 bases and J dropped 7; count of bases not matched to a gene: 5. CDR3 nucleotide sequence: TGCGCCAGCAGCGGGACAGGGGAGAGTGGCTACACCTTC. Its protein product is CASSGTGESGYTF.

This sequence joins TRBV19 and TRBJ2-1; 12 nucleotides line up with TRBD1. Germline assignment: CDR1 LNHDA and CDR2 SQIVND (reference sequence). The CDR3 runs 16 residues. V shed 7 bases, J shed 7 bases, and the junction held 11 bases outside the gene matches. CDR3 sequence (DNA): TGTGCCAGTACCGATGGGGACAGGGGGCGCATGAATGAGCAGTTCTTC. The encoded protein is CASTDGDRGRMNEQFF.

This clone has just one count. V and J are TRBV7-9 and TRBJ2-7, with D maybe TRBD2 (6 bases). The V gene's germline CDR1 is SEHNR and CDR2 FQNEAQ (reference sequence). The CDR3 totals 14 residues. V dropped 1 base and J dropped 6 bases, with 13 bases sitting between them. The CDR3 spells CASSLGGVAGEQYF. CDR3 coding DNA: TGTGCCAGCAGCTTAGGGGGGGTCGCTGGCGAGCAGTACTTC.

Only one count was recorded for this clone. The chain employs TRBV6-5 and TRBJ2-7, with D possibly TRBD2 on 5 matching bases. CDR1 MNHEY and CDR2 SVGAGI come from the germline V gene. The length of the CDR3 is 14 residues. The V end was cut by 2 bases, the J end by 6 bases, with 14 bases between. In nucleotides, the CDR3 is TGTGCCAGCAGTTACGGTCTTGGTAGCGCCGAGCAGTACTTC. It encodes CASSYGLGSAEQYF.

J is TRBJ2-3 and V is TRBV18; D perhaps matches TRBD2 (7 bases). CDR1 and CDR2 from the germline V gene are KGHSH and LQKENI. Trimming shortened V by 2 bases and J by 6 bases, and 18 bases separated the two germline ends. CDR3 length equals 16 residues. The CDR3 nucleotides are TGTGCCAGCTCACCAAGATGGGGGGGCAACGAGGATACGCAGTATTTT. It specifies CASSPRWGGNEDTQYF.

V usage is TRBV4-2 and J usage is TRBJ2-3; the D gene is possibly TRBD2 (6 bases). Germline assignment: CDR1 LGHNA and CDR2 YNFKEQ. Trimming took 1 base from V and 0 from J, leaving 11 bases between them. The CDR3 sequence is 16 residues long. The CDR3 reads CASSQVRDSSTDTQYF. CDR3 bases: TGTGCCAGCAGCCAAGTCCGGGACTCTAGCACAGATACGCAGTATTTT.

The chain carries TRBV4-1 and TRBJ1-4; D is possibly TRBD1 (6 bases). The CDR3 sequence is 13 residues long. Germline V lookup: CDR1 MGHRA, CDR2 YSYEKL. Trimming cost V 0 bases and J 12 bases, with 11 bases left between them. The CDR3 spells CASSQDRAGELFF. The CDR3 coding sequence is TGCGCCAGCAGCCAAGATAGGGCAGGGGAACTGTTTTTT.

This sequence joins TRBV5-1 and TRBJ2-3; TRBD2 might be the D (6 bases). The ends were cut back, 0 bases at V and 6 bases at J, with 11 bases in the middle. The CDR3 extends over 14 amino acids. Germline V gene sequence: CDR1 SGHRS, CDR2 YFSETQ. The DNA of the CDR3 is TGCGCCAGCAGCTTGGCGGGTGGGGGGGATACGCAGTATTTT. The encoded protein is CASSLAGGGDTQYF.